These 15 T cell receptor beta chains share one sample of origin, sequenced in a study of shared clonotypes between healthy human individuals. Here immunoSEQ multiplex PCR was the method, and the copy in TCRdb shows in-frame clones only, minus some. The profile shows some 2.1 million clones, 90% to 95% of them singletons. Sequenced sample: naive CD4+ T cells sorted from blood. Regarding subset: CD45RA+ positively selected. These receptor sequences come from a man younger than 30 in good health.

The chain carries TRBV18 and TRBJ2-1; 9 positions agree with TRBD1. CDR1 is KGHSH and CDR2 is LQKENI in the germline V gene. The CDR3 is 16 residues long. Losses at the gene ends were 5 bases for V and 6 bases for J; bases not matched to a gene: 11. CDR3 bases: TGTGCCAGCTCAAGCTCGCCGGGACAGGGAGGCAATGAGCAGTTCTTC. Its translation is CASSSSPGQGGNEQFF.

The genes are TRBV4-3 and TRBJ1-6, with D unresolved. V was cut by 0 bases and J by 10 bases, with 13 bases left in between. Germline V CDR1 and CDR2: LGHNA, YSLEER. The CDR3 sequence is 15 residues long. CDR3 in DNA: TGCGCCAGCAGCCAAGACGGGCCCGGGCCCTCACCCCTCCACTTT. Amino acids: CASSQDGPGPSPLHF.

Written as DNA, the CDR3 is TGCGCCAGCAGCGCGGGTGGACTAGCGGGAGCGAATGAGCAGTTCTTC. Its protein product is CASSAGGLAGANEQFF. V and J are TRBV5-1 and TRBJ2-1, with 13 bases that match TRBD2. Unmatched junction bases numbered 8, after V lost 4 bases and J lost 7 bases. Germline loops: CDR1 SGHRS, CDR2 YFSETQ. This CDR3 is built from 16 residues.

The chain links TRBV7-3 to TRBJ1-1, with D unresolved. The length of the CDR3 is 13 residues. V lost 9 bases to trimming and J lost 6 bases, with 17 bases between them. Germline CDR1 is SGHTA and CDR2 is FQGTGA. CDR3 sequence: CASLLTVGAEAFF. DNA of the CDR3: TGTGCCAGTCTACTCACGGTAGGCGCTGAAGCTTTCTTT. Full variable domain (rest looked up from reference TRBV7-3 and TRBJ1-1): GAGVSQTPSNKVTEKGKYVELRCDPISGHTALYWYRQSLGQGPEFLIYFQGTGAADDSGLPNDRFFAVRPEGSVSTLKIQRTERGDSAVYLCASLLTVGAEAFFGQGTRLTVV.

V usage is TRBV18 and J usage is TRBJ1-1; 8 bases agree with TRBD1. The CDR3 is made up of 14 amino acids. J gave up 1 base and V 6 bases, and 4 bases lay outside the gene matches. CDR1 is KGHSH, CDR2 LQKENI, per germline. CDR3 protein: CASSLTGANTEAFF. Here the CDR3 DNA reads TGTGCCAGCTCTCTGACAGGGGCGAACACTGAAGCTTTCTTT. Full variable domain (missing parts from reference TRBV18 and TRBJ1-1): NAGVMQNPRHLVRRRGQEARLRCSPMKGHSHVYWYRQLPEEGLKFMVYLQKENIIDESGMPKERFSAEFPKEGPSILRIQQVVRGDSAAYFCASSLTGANTEAFFGQGTRLTVV.

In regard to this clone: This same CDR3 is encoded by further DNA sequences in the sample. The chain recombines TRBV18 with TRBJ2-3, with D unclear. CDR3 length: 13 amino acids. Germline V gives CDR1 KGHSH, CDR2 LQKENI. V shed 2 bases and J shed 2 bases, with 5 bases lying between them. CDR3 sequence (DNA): TGTGCCAGCTCACCAGTCCTCACAGATACGCAGTATTTT. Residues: CASSPVLTDTQYF.

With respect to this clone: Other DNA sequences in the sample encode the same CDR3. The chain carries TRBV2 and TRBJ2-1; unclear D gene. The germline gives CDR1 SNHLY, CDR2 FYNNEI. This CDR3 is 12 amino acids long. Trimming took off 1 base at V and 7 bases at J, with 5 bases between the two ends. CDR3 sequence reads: CASSEVFNEQFF. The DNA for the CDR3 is TGTGCCAGCAGTGAAGTATTTAATGAGCAGTTCTTC.

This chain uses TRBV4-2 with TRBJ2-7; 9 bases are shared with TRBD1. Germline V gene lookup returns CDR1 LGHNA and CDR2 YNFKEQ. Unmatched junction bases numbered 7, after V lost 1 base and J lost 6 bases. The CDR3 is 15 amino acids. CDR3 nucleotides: TGTGCCAGCAGCCAAGTAGGACAGGGGTCGCGCGAGCAGTACTTC. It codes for CASSQVGQGSREQYF.

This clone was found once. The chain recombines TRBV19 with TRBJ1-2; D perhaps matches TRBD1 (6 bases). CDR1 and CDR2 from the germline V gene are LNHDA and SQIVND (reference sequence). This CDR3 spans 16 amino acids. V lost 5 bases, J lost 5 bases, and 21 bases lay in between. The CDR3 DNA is TGTGCCAGTAGTGCTCCAGGGGCCCGGCGGGGGTATGGCTACACCTTC. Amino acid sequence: CASSAPGARRGYGYTF.

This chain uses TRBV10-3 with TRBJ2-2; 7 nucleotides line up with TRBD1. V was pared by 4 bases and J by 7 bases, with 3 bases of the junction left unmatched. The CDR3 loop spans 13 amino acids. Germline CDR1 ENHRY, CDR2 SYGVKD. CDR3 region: CAISGQGHGELFF. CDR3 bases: TGTGCCATCAGTGGACAGGGCCACGGGGAGCTGTTTTTT.

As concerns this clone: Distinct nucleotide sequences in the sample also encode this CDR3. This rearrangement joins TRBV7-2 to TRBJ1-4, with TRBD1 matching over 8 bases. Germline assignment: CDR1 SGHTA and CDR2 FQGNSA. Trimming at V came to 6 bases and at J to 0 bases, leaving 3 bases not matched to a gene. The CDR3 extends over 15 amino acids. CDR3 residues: CASSPQGATNEKLFF. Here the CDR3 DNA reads TGTGCCAGCAGTCCACAGGGGGCAACTAATGAAAAACTGTTTTTT.

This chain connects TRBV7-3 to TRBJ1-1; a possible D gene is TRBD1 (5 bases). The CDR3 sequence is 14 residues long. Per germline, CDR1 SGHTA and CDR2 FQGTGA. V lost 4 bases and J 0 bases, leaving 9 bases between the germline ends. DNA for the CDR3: TGTGCCAGCAGCTCCGACAGCATGAACACTGAAGCTTTCTTT. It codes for CASSSDSMNTEAFF.

DNA for the CDR3: TGTGCCAGCCGCACGCCGGGCACTGAAGCTTTCTTT. Translated: CASRTPGTEAFF. This rearrangement joins TRBV27 to TRBJ1-1; D unclear. Germline loops: CDR1 MNHEY, CDR2 SMNVEV (reference sequence). Trimming took 8 bases from V and 4 from J, leaving 11 bases between them. The CDR3 is 12 residues long.

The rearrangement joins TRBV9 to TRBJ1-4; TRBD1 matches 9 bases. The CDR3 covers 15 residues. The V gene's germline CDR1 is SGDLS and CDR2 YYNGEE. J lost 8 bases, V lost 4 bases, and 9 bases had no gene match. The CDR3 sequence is CASSPRTGAGEKLFF. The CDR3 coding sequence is TGTGCCAGCAGCCCTCGGACAGGGGCGGGAGAAAAACTGTTTTTT.

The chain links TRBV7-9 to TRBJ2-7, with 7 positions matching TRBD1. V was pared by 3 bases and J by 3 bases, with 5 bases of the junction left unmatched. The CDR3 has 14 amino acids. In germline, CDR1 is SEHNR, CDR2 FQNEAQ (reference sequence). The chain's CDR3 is CASSLGDSLYEQYF. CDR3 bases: TGTGCCAGCAGCTTGGGGGACAGCCTCTACGAGCAGTACTTC.